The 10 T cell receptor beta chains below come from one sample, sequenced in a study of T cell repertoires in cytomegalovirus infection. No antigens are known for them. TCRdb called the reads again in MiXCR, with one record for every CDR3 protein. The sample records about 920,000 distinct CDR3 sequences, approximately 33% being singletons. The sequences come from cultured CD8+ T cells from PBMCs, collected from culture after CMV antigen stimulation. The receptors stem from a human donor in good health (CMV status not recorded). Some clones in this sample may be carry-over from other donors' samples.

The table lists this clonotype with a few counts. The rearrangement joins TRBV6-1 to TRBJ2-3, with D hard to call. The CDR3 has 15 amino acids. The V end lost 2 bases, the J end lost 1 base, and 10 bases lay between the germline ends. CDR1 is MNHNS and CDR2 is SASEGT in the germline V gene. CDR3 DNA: TGTGCCAGCAGTGAATTGGTAGGACGCACAGATACGCAGTATTTT. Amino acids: CASSELVGRTDTQYF.

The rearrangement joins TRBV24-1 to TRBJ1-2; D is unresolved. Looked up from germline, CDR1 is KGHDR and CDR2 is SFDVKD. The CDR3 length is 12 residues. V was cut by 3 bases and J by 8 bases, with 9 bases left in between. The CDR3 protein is CATSDPTLGYTF. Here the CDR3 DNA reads TGTGCCACCAGTGATCCCACTCTGGGCTACACCTTC.

The CDR3 loop reads CASSLSGTGVAEAFF. The DNA for the CDR3 is TGCGCCAGCAGCCTGAGCGGGACAGGGGTCGCTGAAGCTTTCTTT. The chain uses TRBV4-1 and TRBJ1-1; 10 nucleotides align to TRBD1. The germline V gene has CDR1 MGHRA and CDR2 YSYEKL. The ends lost 4 bases at V and 6 bases at J; junction bases unmatched: 8. This CDR3 spans 15 amino acids.

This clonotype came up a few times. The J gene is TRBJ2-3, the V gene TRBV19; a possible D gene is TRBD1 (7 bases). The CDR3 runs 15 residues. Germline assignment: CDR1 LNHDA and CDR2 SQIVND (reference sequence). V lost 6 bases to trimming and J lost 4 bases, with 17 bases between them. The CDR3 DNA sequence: TGTGCCAGTAGCCCCCTGACAGGGAGGCCAGATACGCAGTATTTT. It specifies CASSPLTGRPDTQYF. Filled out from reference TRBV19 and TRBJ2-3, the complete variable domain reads DGGITQSPKYLFRKEGQNVTLSCEQNLNHDAMYWYRQDPGQGLRLIYYSQIVNDFQKGDIAEGYSVSREKKESFPLTVTSAQKNPTAFYLCASSPLTGRPDTQYFGPGTRLTVL.

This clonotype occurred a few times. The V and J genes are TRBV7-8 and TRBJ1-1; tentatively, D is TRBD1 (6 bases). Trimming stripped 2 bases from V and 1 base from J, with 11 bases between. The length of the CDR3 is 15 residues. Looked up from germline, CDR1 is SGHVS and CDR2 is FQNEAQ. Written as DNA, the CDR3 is TGTGCCAGCAGCTTAAAGGGACAAACGAACACTGAAGCTTTCTTT. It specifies CASSLKGQTNTEAFF.

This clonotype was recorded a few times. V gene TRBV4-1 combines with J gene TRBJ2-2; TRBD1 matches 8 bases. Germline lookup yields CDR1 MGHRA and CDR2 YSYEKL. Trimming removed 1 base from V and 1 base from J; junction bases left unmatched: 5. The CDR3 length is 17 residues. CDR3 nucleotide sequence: TGCGCCAGCAGCCAAGTTAACAGGGGGATGAACACCGGGGAGCTGTTTTTT. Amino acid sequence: CASSQVNRGMNTGELFF.

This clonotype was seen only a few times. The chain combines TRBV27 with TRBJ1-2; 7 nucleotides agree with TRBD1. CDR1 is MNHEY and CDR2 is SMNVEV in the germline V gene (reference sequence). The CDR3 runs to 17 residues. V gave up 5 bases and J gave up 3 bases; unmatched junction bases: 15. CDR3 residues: CASSLRTGVGLDYGYTF. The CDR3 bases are TGTGCCAGCAGTCTCCGGACAGGAGTAGGGTTAGACTATGGCTACACCTTC.

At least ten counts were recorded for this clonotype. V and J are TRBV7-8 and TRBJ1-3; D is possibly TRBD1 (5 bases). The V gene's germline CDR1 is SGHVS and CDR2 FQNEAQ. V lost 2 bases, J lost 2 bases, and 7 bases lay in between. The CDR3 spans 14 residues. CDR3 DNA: TGTGCCAGCAGCTTAACCAGGGCTGGAAACACCATATATTTT. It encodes CASSLTRAGNTIYF.

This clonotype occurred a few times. The CDR3 spells CASSQVGDMLPYGYTF. DNA of the CDR3: TGCGCCAGCAGCCAAGTGGGGGACATGTTACCCTATGGCTACACCTTC. This rearrangement joins TRBV4-1 to TRBJ1-2, with D possibly matching TRBD1 (6 bases). Trimming cost V 1 base and J 4 bases, with 16 bases left between them. Per germline, CDR1 MGHRA and CDR2 YSYEKL. This CDR3 comprises 16 residues.

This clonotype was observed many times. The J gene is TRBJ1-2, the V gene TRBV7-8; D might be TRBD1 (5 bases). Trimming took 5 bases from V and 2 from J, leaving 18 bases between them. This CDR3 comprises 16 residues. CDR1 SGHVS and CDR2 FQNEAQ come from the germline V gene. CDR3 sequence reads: CASSDRSGLLNYGYTF. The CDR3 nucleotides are TGTGCCAGCAGCGACCGATCAGGGTTGTTGAACTATGGCTACACCTTC.